This TCR beta chain was captured by sequencing in a study of blood T cell repertoires in COVID-19. How the authors handled the data: It was from reference gene primer amplification that nucleated cell counts were estimated. Sequenced by immunoSEQ multiplex PCR; TCRdb stores in-frame clones only, minus some. Clone size and V and J calls were adopted from that table, with D and trimming inferred from the DNA. The repertoire holds 150,000 or so clones, about 84% seen once, with about 12% in the top ten. The CDR3 totals 14 residues. J lost 5 bases, V lost 3 bases, and 6 bases had no gene match. Germline lookup yields CDR1 SNHLY and CDR2 FYNNEI.

This chain uses TRBV2 with TRBJ1-2, with 7 bases aligning to TRBD1. The sequenced sample was PBMCs or T cells enriched from blood (not recorded which). The source of this sequence is a man aged 50-60 years who had recovered from COVID-19. The CDR3 here is CASSDGTVLYGYTF. CDR3 sequence (DNA): TGTGCCAGCAGTGATGGGACAGTTCTGTATGGCTACACCTTC.